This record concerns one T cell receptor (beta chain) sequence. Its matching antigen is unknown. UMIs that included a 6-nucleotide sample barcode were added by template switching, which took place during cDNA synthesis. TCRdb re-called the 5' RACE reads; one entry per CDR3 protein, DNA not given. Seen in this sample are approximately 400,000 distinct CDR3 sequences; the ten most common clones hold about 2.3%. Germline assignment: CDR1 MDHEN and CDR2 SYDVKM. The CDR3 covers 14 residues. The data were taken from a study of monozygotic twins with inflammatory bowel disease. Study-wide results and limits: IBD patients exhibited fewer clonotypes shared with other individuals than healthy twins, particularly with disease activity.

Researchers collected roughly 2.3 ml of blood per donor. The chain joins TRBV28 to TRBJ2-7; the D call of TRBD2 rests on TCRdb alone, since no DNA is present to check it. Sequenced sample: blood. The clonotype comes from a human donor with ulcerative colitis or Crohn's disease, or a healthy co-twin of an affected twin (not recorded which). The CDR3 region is CASSLWAGGYEQYF.